The clone carrying this T cell receptor beta chain occurred many times. TCRdb's table, derived via immunoSEQ multiplex PCR, lists solely in-frame clones and lacks some. The sample lists about 460,000 clones, roughly 80% occurring once. The data belong to a study of shared clonotypes between healthy human individuals. CDR3 length equals 17 residues. Germline V gene sequence: CDR1 WSHSY, CDR2 SAAADI. Trimming cost V 4 bases and J 3 bases; bases outside gene matches: 10. Input material: PBMCs. The chain recombines TRBV10-2 with TRBJ2-1; 9 nucleotides line up with TRBD2. The receptor's source is a woman between 40 and 55 years old in good health. Some clones in this sample may be carry-over from other donors' samples. The CDR3 nucleotides read TGCGCCAGCAGTGCCCTATATAGCGGGAGTAACTACAATGAGCAGTTCTTC. Protein: CASSALYSGSNYNEQFF.